This T cell receptor beta chain stems from a study of shared clonotypes between healthy human individuals (TCRdb year 2020). With regard to the full study: The cohort included three men and a couple of women between 18 and 49 years of age. Per donor, leukapheresis produced somewhere between about 0.8 and 9.5 billion PBMCs. To estimate repertoire size and how much clonotypes are shared between individuals, the study performed deep sequencing of blood TCR repertoires from about five healthy adults. For each donor, CD4 naive and CD4 memory were each given three plates, CD8 naive was given two plates, and CD8 memory was given one plate. Libraries were prepared and TCR repertoires were sequenced by different laboratories using diverse techniques, in order to increase sequencing depth and limit assay-specific biases. Findings and caveats that apply to the study as a whole: Because the study included only a small number of donors, the genetic and exposure-history diversity represented was limited. Pairwise subsampling led to the expectation that sequencing depth would affect the degree of clonotype sharing among donors. Naive subsets generally had larger estimated clonotype richness than memory subsets did. Only blood was sampled, and tissue TCR repertoires likely differ from those in blood. About 4.5% of naive CD4, approximately 3.7% of naive CD8, 2.3% of memory CD4, and 0.4% of memory CD8 clonotypes were shared across four donors. Incomplete sequencing was indicated by rarefaction of sorted-subset datasets, despite the large sequencing depth. Higher generation probabilities were observed for clonotypes shared by all four sorted-subset donors than for non-shared clonotypes.

CD8 naive samples consisted of CD45RO-negative cells that were positively selected for CCR7, yielding a CD45RA+CCR7+ population without TemRA cells. The donors were healthy, HIV-negative adults with no recently reported acute infections or vaccinations. All donors were Caucasian adults living in Nashville, Tennessee, USA. After blood collection by leukapheresis, PBMCs were isolated using Ficoll-Histopaque density gradient centrifugation and then cryopreserved in the vapor phase of liquid nitrogen. Analytical flow cytometry was used to check the purity and quantity of each magnetically sorted T cell population. Genomic DNA was isolated from every sorted fraction and measured by UV absorbance on a Nanodrop 2000c. About this clone itself: There is no known antigen for this receptor. Per-base qualities were not stored, and no clone one base away is much larger.

Its CDR3 holds 13 amino acids, cysteine through phenylalanine. Only the CDR3 region is kept as DNA, spanning 39 bases read in frame from base 1. As encoded in the germline V gene (reference sequence), CDR1 is MNHEY while CDR2 is SMNVEV. V and J lose 7 bases and 8 bases, and a span of 17 bases separates them. Using the deep immunoSEQ assay, multiplex PCR amplified TCR CDR3 regions from genomic DNA. Genomic DNA extracted from each cell subset was distributed evenly over all wells of several immunoSEQ 96-well plates, and each plate served as one replicate. For sorted subsets, 200 ng of genomic DNA, equivalent to about 30,000 T cell genomes, went into each replicate PCR. The purified libraries were quantified using a Qubit 3.0 fluorometer, sized with a Bioanalyzer 2100, and then quantified again using the KAPA Library Quantification kit. Every immunoSEQ 96-well plate was sequenced on a separate single-read 150-cycle Illumina NextSeq 550 flow cell. From the authors' description of their analysis: The immunoSEQ output contained only junctional sequences without quality scores, so filtering could not match that applied to full-length reads. Sequences were annotated with PyIR, a Python wrapper for IgBLAST v1.9, using IMGT germline references to assign V/J genes and CDR3. Reads with weak V/J assignments (E-value above 1e-6), missing CDR3, stop codons, out-of-frame junctions, or ambiguous translated residues were removed. V3J clonotypes were defined as sequences sharing the same inferred V gene, J gene, and CDR3 amino acid sequence. Percentage overlap between repertoires was computed as shared unique clonotypes divided by the size of the smaller repertoire. Three approaches were used to assess repertoire richness: RTK rarefaction, the Chao1 estimator, and Recon v2.1 estimates of unobserved clonotypes. For all TCRbeta clonotypes obtained by the gDNA method from four donors, generation probabilities were computed with OLGA. The source is immuneACCESS, and TCRdb retained only in-frame sequences with V and J called. Part of the clones is not carried over; for the studies checked, unresolved V genes explain less than half of this, and the remainder is unexplained. That table gives V, J and clone size, and the DNA gave D and trimming. The sample records approximately 810,000 clones, 80% to 95% of which are singletons. Approximately 25% of the sample is held by the ten biggest clonotypes.

The origin of this receptor is a man younger than 40 in good health. The sample comprised naive CD8+ T cells sorted from blood. The sample's cell subset or site label, decoded: CD45RA+CCR7+. The rearrangement joined TRBV27 to TRBJ1-2, and perhaps TRBD1 as D gene, on 5 matching bases. The nucleotides read TGTGCCAGCACTAACACCGGGACGGGCGGCTACACCTTC. Protein translation: CASTNTGTGGYTF.